The rows below give T cell receptor beta chains drawn from one sample of a study of radiotherapy plus CTLA-4 blockade in lung cancer. Sequencing used immunoSEQ multiplex PCR; TCRdb keeps in-frame clones, though not all of them. The sample lists tens of thousands of clones; 70% to 85% were seen once. This specimen was peripheral blood, taken from a patient treated with radiotherapy plus ipilimumab. All receptors derive from a human donor with non-small cell lung cancer who had a partial response to radiotherapy plus ipilimumab. Both conserved end residues are part of each CDR3. D genes are given only for firm matches. Clone size is not always given. Where it is, it says once, few, many or a class for expanded clones.

abundance,v_gene,j_gene,d_gene,CDR3nt,CDR3aa
few,TRBV28,TRBJ1-6,-,TGTGCCAGCAGTTTTAAGGGACTTCTGTCCAACGGAGAGTTT,CASSFKGLLSNGEF
once,TRBV15,TRBJ1-4,-,TGTGCCACCAGCAGAGATGGAGGGGCAACTAATGAAAAACTGTTTTTT,CATSRDGGATNEKLFF
-,TRBV6-1,TRBJ1-5,TRBD1,TGTGCCAGCAGTGACGGGACAGCTTATAGCAATCAGCCCCAGCATTTT,CASSDGTAYSNQPQHF
-,TRBV7-2,TRBJ1-4,-,TGTGCCAGCAGCTTACTTTCGGAAAAACTGTTTTTT,CASSLLSEKLFF
-,TRBV27,TRBJ2-4,-,TGTGCCAGCAGTGCGCAGGGAGGGGGAAACATTCAGTACTTC,CASSAQGGGNIQYF
few,TRBV5-6,TRBJ2-6,-,TGTGCCAGCAGCTTCGACACCCCTGGGGCCAACGTCCTGACTTTC,CASSFDTPGANVLTF
-,TRBV15,TRBJ1-5,-,TGTGCCACCAGCAGACCTCGTGAGCCCCAGCATTTT,CATSRPREPQHF
-,TRBV11-3,TRBJ2-3,TRBD1,TGTGCCAGCAGCTTAGACGGGACAGGAGACACAGATACGCAGTATTTT,CASSLDGTGDTDTQYF
-,TRBV9,TRBJ1-1,TRBD1,TGTGCCAGCAGCTTCACAGGGGGCGGCACTGAAGCTTTCTTT,CASSFTGGGTEAFF
-,TRBV5-4,TRBJ1-4,-,TGTGCCAGCAGCTTGGCAACAGGCAATGAAAAACTGTTTTTT,CASSLATGNEKLFF
-,TRBV13,TRBJ2-5,TRBD2,TGTGCCAGCAGCTTAGGGGATGCGGGGGGGAGAGAGACCCAGTACTTC,CASSLGDAGGRETQYF
-,TRBV9,TRBJ2-7,TRBD1,TGTGCCAGCAGCGCCACGACCGGGACAGGGGGTACCGAGCAGTACTTC,CASSATTGTGGTEQYF
few,TRBV5-3,TRBJ1-5,-,TGTGCCAGAAGCTTGCCGGATCAGCCCCAGCATTTT,CARSLPDQPQHF
-,TRBV10-1,TRBJ2-3,-,TGCGCCAGCAGTGAGTCGGGCCCCATGACAGATACGCAGTATTTT,CASSESGPMTDTQYF
-,TRBV4-3,TRBJ1-4,-,TGCGCCAGCAGCCAAGAAACACTTATAAAGGGGGAAAAACTGTTTTTT,CASSQETLIKGEKLFF
once,TRBV10-3,TRBJ1-1,TRBD1,TGTGCCGCACAGGGGGGGTCCACTGAAGCTTTCTTT,CAAQGGSTEAFF
-,TRBV29-1,TRBJ2-4,TRBD1,TGCAGCGTTGATTTGGGGACAGCTTCTGCCAAAAACATTCAGTACTTC,CSVDLGTASAKNIQYF